This record concerns one T cell receptor (beta chain) sequence. Its antigen is still unknown. This CDR3 comprises 14 residues. The V and J ends lost 2 bases and 1 base respectively, with 9 bases between them. Germline lookup yields CDR1 DFQATT and CDR2 SNEGSKA (reference sequence). This sample was taken from a study of T cells after yellow fever vaccination. Study at large: SMART-Seq v4 Ultra Low Input prepared the low-cell-number fractions. General study findings and limits: It was a weaker secondary response, yet one that peaked faster, at day 5 versus 15. Most clones from primary vaccination resurfaced after the booster (roughly 96% CD4, 75% to 90% CD8).

They built TCR cDNA with 5'RACE template switching, a step that put in a universal primer site and UMIs. Each CDR3 protein is one row after TCRdb ran MiXCR on the 5' RACE reads. In the table there are a few hundred thousand distinct CDR3 sequences, around 4.5% of which are singletons. The TCR originated in a man in his late teens or twenties who received the YFV17D yellow fever vaccine. The rearrangement links TRBV20-1 to TRBJ2-1; tentatively, D is TRBD2 (5 bases). This specimen consisted of PBMCs, obtained 15 days after the yellow fever booster vaccination. The CDR3 DNA reads TGCAGTGCTAGAATGAGGGCGTCCTACAATGAGCAGTTCTTC. Protein: CSARMRASYNEQFF.